Given below is one TCR beta chain in context. The sample is drawn from a study of cytomegalovirus exposure and HLA in healthy donors. Overall study context: Early on, a data release was issued that held 80 million to 90 million unique TCRs from HLA-typed donors.

Germline V gene sequence: CDR1 SQVTM, CDR2 ANQGSEA. CDR3 length equals 12 residues. The ends were cut back, 3 bases at V and 5 bases at J, with 10 bases in the middle. PCR primers comprised 60 Vbeta and 13 Jbeta primers. Measured with immunoSEQ multiplex PCR; TCRdb has only the in-frame clones, and not every one. The sample contains approximately 200,000 clones, roughly 85% of which appear only once. This sequence was found in a woman aged 45-60 years in good health and CMV-seronegative. The chain couples TRBV29-1 to TRBJ2-5, with D unresolved. The sample was PBMCs. The CDR3, as DNA: TGCAGCGTTGAGCACAGTGGGGAGACCCAGTACTTC. Its translation is CSVEHSGETQYF.